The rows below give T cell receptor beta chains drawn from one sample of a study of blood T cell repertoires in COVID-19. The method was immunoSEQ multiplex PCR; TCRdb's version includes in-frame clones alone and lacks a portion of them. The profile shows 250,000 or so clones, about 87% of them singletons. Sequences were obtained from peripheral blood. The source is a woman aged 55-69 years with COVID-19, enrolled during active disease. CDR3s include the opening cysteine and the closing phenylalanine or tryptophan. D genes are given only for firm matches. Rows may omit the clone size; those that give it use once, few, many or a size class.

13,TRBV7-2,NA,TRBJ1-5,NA,TGTGCCAGCAGCTCGGGGGATGCTCAGCCCCAGCATTTT,CASSSGDAQPQHF
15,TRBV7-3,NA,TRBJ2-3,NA,TGTGCCAGCAGCTCAGAGGCGGTTAGCACAGATACGCAGTATTTT,CASSSEAVSTDTQYF
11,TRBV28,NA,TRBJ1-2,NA,TGTGCCAGTGGGGGCCGATATGGCTACACCTTC,CASGGRYGYTF
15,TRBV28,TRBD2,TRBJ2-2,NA,TGTGCCAGCAGTAACGGGAGGGGGTACACCGGGGAGCTGTTTTTT,CASSNGRGYTGELFF
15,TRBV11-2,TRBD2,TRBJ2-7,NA,TGTGCCAGCAGCTTAGCTAGCGGGAGTGCCTACGAGCAGTACTTC,CASSLASGSAYEQYF
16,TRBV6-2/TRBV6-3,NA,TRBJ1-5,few,TGTGCCAGCAGTTACTCGATGGGGGCGCCCAATCAGCCCCAGCATTTT,CASSYSMGAPNQPQHF
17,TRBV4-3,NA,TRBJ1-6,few,TGCGCCAGCAGCCAAGATCTCGGGGGGGGGACTGATTCACCCCTCCACTTT,CASSQDLGGGTDSPLHF
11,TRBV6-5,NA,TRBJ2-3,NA,TGTGCCAGCAGTTCGTTCGATACGCAGTATTTT,CASSSFDTQYF
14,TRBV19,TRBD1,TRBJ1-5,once,TGTGCCAGTAGAAGGGACAGAGGCAATCAGCCCCAGCATTTT,CASRRDRGNQPQHF
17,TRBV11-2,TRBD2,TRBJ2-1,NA,TGTGCCAGCAGCTTAGCGGGGACTAGCAAATCCTACAATGAGCAGTTCTTC,CASSLAGTSKSYNEQFF
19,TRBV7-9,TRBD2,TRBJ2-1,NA,TGTGCCAGCAGCTTAGGAGGTAGCGGGAGGGGGCGTCCTTACAATGAGCAGTTCTTC,CASSLGGSGRGRPYNEQFF
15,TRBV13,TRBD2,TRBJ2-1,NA,TGTGCCAGCAGCTCAAGACTAGCGGGAGCATATGAGCAGTTCTTC,CASSSRLAGAYEQFF
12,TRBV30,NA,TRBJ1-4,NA,TGTGCCTGGAGCCCCCCCGGGATCAAACTGTTTTTT,CAWSPPGIKLFF
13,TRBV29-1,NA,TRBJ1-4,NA,TGCAGCGTTTGGGCGCCTGGTTCGGAAAAACTGTTTTTT,CSVWAPGSEKLFF
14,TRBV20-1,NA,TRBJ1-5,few,TGCAGTGCTAGTTACGAGAGCAGCAATCAGCCCCAGCATTTT,CSASYESSNQPQHF
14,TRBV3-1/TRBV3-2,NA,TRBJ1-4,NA,TGTGCCAGCAGCCCCGGGACAAGTAATGAAAAACTGTTTTTT,CASSPGTSNEKLFF
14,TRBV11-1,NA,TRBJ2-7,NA,TGTGCCAGCAGCTCCCGACAGTTTTCCTACGAGCAGTACTTC,CASSSRQFSYEQYF
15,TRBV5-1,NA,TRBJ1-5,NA,TGCGCCAGCAGCTTGGCCCCGGCAGGCGGGCAGCCCCAGCATTTT,CASSLAPAGGQPQHF
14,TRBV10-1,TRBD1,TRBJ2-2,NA,TGCGCCAGCAGTGTAAGGGGGCGCCCCGGGGAGCTGTTTTTT,CASSVRGRPGELFF
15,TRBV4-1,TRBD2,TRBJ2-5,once,TGCGCCAGCAGCTATAGACTAGCGGGGAAAGAGACCCAGTACTTC,CASSYRLAGKETQYF
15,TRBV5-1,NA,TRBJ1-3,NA,TGCGCCAGCAGCTTGGAAGGGGGTGGTGGAAACACCATATATTTT,CASSLEGGGGNTIYF
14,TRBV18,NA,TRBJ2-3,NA,TGTGCCAGCTCACCAGACCTAGTGCCAGATACGCAGTATTTT,CASSPDLVPDTQYF
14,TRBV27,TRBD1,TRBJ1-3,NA,TGTGCCAGCAGTTCCACAGGGGGCAGAAACACCATATATTTT,CASSSTGGRNTIYF
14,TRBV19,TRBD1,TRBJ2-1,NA,TGTGCCAGTAGCGGACAGGCCACCTACAATGAGCAGTTCTTC,CASSGQATYNEQFF
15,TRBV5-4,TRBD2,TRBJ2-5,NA,TGTGCCAGCAGCCCGATTGGGACTAGCGGAGAGACCCAGTACTTC,CASSPIGTSGETQYF
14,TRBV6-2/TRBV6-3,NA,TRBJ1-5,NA,TGTGCCAGCAGTTACGTTTCAGGGGATCAGCCCCAGCATTTT,CASSYVSGDQPQHF
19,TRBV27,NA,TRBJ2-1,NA,TGTGCCAGCAGTTCGTTACTCCCCCGAGAGGTCAGCTCCTACAATGAGCAGTTCTTC,CASSSLLPREVSSYNEQFF
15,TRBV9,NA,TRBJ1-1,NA,TGTGCCAGCAGCCGGGATTTTCGGGGGAACACTGAAGCTTTCTTT,CASSRDFRGNTEAFF
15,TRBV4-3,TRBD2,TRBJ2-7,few,TGCGCCAGCAGCCAAGATCCCAGCGGGACCTACGAGCAGTACTTC,CASSQDPSGTYEQYF
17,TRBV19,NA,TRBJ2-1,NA,TGTGCCAGTAGCCGGATAGAAGGGGACTTTACTCCCAATGAGCAGTTCTTC,CASSRIEGDFTPNEQFF
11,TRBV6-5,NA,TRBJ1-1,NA,TGTGCCAGCAGTAGCTTCAATGAAGCTTTCTTT,CASSSFNEAFF
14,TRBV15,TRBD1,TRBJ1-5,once,TGTGCCACCAGCCCGACAGGGGTGGATCAGCCCCAGCATTTT,CATSPTGVDQPQHF
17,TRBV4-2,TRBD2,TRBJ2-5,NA,TGTGCCAGCAGCCAAGATCGGGTAGCGGGAGGGTTTGAGACCCAGTACTTC,CASSQDRVAGGFETQYF
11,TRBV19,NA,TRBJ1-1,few,TGTGCCAGCGCGGGACTGTTTGAAGCTTTCTTT,CASAGLFEAFF
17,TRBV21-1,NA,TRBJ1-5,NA,TGTGCCAGCAGCGGCCAAGTCTGGATGGGAGGGACTCAGCCCCAGCATTTT,CASSGQVWMGGTQPQHF
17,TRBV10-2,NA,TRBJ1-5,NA,TGCGCCAGCAGTGAGAACCAGGGGCCGGTTAGCAATCAGCCCCAGCATTTT,CASSENQGPVSNQPQHF
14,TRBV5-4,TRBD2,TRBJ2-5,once,TGTGCCAGCAGCCCCCCGGGGGGTCAAGAGACCCAGTACTTC,CASSPPGGQETQYF
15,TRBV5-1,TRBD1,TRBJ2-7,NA,TGCGCCAGCAGCCCCGGGACAGGGGGCTCTTACGAGCAGTACTTC,CASSPGTGGSYEQYF
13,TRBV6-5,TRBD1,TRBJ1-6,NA,TGTGCCAGCAGCGGACAGGGGAGATCACCCCTCCACTTT,CASSGQGRSPLHF
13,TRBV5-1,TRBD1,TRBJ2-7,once,TGCGCCAGCAGGGGGACAGCTTCCTACGAGCAGTACTTC,CASRGTASYEQYF
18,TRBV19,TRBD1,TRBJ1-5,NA,TGTGCCAGTAGTCCCAGCCGGACAGGGGGCTTTGGCAATCAGCCCCAGCATTTT,CASSPSRTGGFGNQPQHF
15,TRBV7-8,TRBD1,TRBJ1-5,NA,TGTGCCAGCAGCTCCCGACAGGGGAGCAATCAGCCCCAGCATTTT,CASSSRQGSNQPQHF
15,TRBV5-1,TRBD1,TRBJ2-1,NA,TGCGCCAGCAGCCCCGGACAGGGAACCTACAATGAGCAGTTCTTC,CASSPGQGTYNEQFF
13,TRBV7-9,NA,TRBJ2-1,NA,TGTGCCAGCAGCGCGTCTTGGGCTTATGAGCAGTTCTTC,CASSASWAYEQFF
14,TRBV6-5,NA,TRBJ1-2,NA,TGTGCCAGCAGCCGAAAGGCCCAGGGCTATGGCTACACCTTC,CASSRKAQGYGYTF
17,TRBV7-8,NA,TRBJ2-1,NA,TGTGCCAGCAGCTTAGCTGGAGCCACCAGCTCCTACAATGAGCAGTTCTTC,CASSLAGATSSYNEQFF
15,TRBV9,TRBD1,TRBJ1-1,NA,TGTGCCAGCAGCGTAGTTACAGGGGGCTTCACTGAAGCTTTCTTT,CASSVVTGGFTEAFF
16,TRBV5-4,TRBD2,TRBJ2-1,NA,TGTGCCAGCAGCTTAGGACTAGTGGGGGGCTACAATGAGCAGTTCTTC,CASSLGLVGGYNEQFF
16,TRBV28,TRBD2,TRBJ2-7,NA,TGTGCCAGCAGTTTAGGGACTAGCGGGAGGGCCCACGAGCAGTACTTC,CASSLGTSGRAHEQYF
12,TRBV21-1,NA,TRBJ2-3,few,TGCACCCCCGAGACAGACACAGATACGCAGTATTTT,CTPETDTDTQYF
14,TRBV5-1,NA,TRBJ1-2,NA,TGCGCCAGCAGCGAACCCGGACGACCAGGGGGCTACACCTTC,CASSEPGRPGGYTF
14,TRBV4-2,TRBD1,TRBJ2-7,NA,TGTGCCAGCAGCCGCCCGGGACAGCCCTACGAGCAGTACTTC,CASSRPGQPYEQYF
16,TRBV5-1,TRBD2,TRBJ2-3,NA,TGCGCCAGCAGCAACGGACTAGCGGGGCCCCAAGGTACGCAGTATTTT,CASSNGLAGPQGTQYF
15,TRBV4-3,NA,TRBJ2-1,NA,TGCGCCAGCAGCCAGGACAGAAGCTCCTACAATGAGCAGTTCTTC,CASSQDRSSYNEQFF
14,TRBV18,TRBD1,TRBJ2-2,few,TGTGCCAGCTCACGGGACAGGAACACCGGGGAGCTGTTTTTT,CASSRDRNTGELFF